Listed below are T cell receptor beta chains from one sample, sequenced in a study of T cell repertoires in cytomegalovirus infection. Using its own MiXCR run on the reads, TCRdb lists one record per CDR3 protein. Of about 740,000 distinct CDR3 sequences listed, about a third are singletons. The sample consisted of PBMCs. The receptors shown here come from a human donor in good health (CMV status not recorded). Some clones in this sample may be carry-over from other donors' samples. The CDR3 runs from the conserved cysteine through the conserved F or W. A D gene is named only where the DNA matches it firmly. Expanded clones are given a class, and other clones once, few, many or no size at all.

clone size: few
D gene: NA
V gene: TRBV7-2
J gene: TRBJ2-7
CDR3 DNA: TGTGCCAGCAGCGTTATCGGGGGTACCTCCTACGAGCAGTACTTC
CDR3 protein: CASSVIGGTSYEQYF

clone size: NA
D gene: TRBD1
V gene: TRBV20-1
J gene: TRBJ2-3
CDR3 DNA: TGCAGTGCCCCAACCCGGACAGGGGGCCGTAGGGATACGCAGTATTTT
CDR3 protein: CSAPTRTGGRRDTQYF

clone size: few
D gene: TRBD1
V gene: TRBV4-1
J gene: TRBJ1-2
CDR3 DNA: TGCGCCAGCAGCGTACACCCGGACAGGGCCCACTATGGCTACACCTTC
CDR3 protein: CASSVHPDRAHYGYTF

clone size: NA
D gene: TRBD2
V gene: TRBV5-1
J gene: TRBJ2-3
CDR3 DNA: TGCGCCAGCAGCCAACGGGGACTAGCGGGGACCGATACGCAGTATTTT
CDR3 protein: CASSQRGLAGTDTQYF

clone size: NA
D gene: NA
V gene: TRBV5-1
J gene: TRBJ2-5
CDR3 DNA: TGCGCCAGCAGCTGGAGTACTAGAGAGACCCAGTACTTC
CDR3 protein: CASSWSTRETQYF

clone size: NA
D gene: TRBD1
V gene: TRBV9
J gene: TRBJ2-7
CDR3 DNA: TGTGCCAGCAGCGTAGCCACAGGGGCCGTGGAGCAGTACTTC
CDR3 protein: CASSVATGAVEQYF

clone size: NA
D gene: NA
V gene: TRBV7-9
J gene: TRBJ2-1
CDR3 DNA: TGTGCCAGCAGCTCCCCGGGGGATAACGAGCAGTTCTTC
CDR3 protein: CASSSPGDNEQFF

clone size: NA
D gene: NA
V gene: TRBV28
J gene: TRBJ1-6
CDR3 DNA: TGTGCCAGCAGTTTTGGGGGGGACCGAATAAATTCACCCCTCCACTTT
CDR3 protein: CASSFGGDRINSPLHF

clone size: few
D gene: NA
V gene: TRBV14
J gene: TRBJ2-1
CDR3 DNA: TGTGCCAGCAGCCAAGGTTTTGGCTTTTACAATGAGCAGTTCTTC
CDR3 protein: CASSQGFGFYNEQFF

clone size: NA
D gene: TRBD1
V gene: TRBV20-1
J gene: TRBJ1-5
CDR3 DNA: TGCAGTGCTAGTGGCCCCAGGGGACAGGGGTTGCAGCCCCAGCATTTT
CDR3 protein: CSASGPRGQGLQPQHF

clone size: NA
D gene: TRBD1
V gene: TRBV9
J gene: TRBJ1-2
CDR3 DNA: TGTGCCAGCAGCGTAGGAGCAGGGGGCGACTATGGCTACACCTTC
CDR3 protein: CASSVGAGGDYGYTF

clone size: many
D gene: TRBD1
V gene: TRBV19
J gene: TRBJ1-1
CDR3 DNA: TGTGCCAGTAGCACACAGGGGGCTGGGAACACTGAAGCTTTCTTT
CDR3 protein: CASSTQGAGNTEAFF

clone size: NA
D gene: TRBD1
V gene: TRBV20-1
J gene: TRBJ1-2
CDR3 DNA: TGCAGTGCTATACACGACAGGGTTCGAGGCTACACCTTC
CDR3 protein: CSAIHDRVRGYTF

clone size: few
D gene: TRBD2
V gene: TRBV29-1
J gene: TRBJ2-1
CDR3 DNA: TGCAGCGTTGAAGATCCCGGGAGGCCCTACAATGAGCAGTTCTTC
CDR3 protein: CSVEDPGRPYNEQFF

clone size: NA
D gene: NA
V gene: TRBV6-6
J gene: TRBJ2-2
CDR3 DNA: TGTGCCAGCTCGTTTCCACAGGACACCGGGGAGCTGTTTTTT
CDR3 protein: CASSFPQDTGELFF

clone size: many
D gene: TRBD2
V gene: TRBV7-8
J gene: TRBJ2-1
CDR3 DNA: TGTGCCAGCAGCCGACTAGCGGGAGACGACAATGAGCAGTTCTTC
CDR3 protein: CASSRLAGDDNEQFF

clone size: NA
D gene: NA
V gene: TRBV7-9
J gene: TRBJ1-1
CDR3 DNA: TGTGCCAGCAGACCAGGGGTTGAAGCTTTCTTT
CDR3 protein: CASRPGVEAFF

clone size: NA
D gene: NA
V gene: TRBV7-2
J gene: TRBJ2-5
CDR3 DNA: TGTGCCAGCAGATTGGAGACCCAGTACTTC
CDR3 protein: CASRLETQYF

clone size: many
D gene: NA
V gene: TRBV19
J gene: TRBJ1-5
CDR3 DNA: TGTGCCAGTAGTTCGGAGTACAATAGCAATCAGCCCCAGCATTTT
CDR3 protein: CASSSEYNSNQPQHF

clone size: few
D gene: NA
V gene: TRBV7-2
J gene: TRBJ1-5
CDR3 DNA: TGTGCCAGCAGCCGAACACGGGAGGCCAATCAGCCCCAGCATTTT
CDR3 protein: CASSRTREANQPQHF

clone size: few
D gene: NA
V gene: TRBV2
J gene: TRBJ1-2
CDR3 DNA: TGTGCCAGCAGTATATTACGAGAGGGCTACACCTTC
CDR3 protein: CASSILREGYTF

clone size: few
D gene: TRBD2
V gene: TRBV5-4
J gene: TRBJ2-2
CDR3 DNA: TGTGCCAGCAGCGGACGTAGCGGGGCGAACACCGGGGAGCTGTTTTTT
CDR3 protein: CASSGRSGANTGELFF

clone size: few
D gene: NA
V gene: TRBV28
J gene: TRBJ2-7
CDR3 DNA: TGTGCCAGCAGGTCTACATTTTCCCGTTTCGAGCAGTACTTC
CDR3 protein: CASRSTFSRFEQYF

clone size: few
D gene: TRBD1
V gene: TRBV7-6
J gene: TRBJ1-3
CDR3 DNA: TGTGCCAGCAGCTTCTTGACAGGGGCTGTGGGAGGAAACACCATATATTTT
CDR3 protein: CASSFLTGAVGGNTIYF

clone size: NA
D gene: NA
V gene: TRBV3-1
J gene: TRBJ1-4
CDR3 DNA: TGTGCCAGCAGCGAAGAGAGGGGAACAGGAAAGAGTGAAAAACTGTTTTTT
CDR3 protein: CASSEERGTGKSEKLFF

clone size: NA
D gene: TRBD2
V gene: TRBV28
J gene: TRBJ2-1
CDR3 DNA: TGTGCCAGCCTACTAGCGGGGGGGGGTGAGCAGTTCTTC
CDR3 protein: CASLLAGGGEQFF

clone size: NA
D gene: NA
V gene: TRBV7-2
J gene: TRBJ1-1
CDR3 DNA: TGTGCCAGCAGCTTAGACGGGGGGGCGAACACTGAAGCTTTCTTT
CDR3 protein: CASSLDGGANTEAFF

clone size: NA
D gene: NA
V gene: TRBV20-1
J gene: TRBJ2-7
CDR3 DNA: TGCAGTGCTAGAGATGAGAGTGGGGGAAGCTCCTACGAGCAGTACTTC
CDR3 protein: CSARDESGGSSYEQYF

clone size: NA
D gene: TRBD1
V gene: TRBV19
J gene: TRBJ1-6
CDR3 DNA: TGTGCCAGTAGTCCCCGGGACAGCTCCTATAATTCACCCCTCCACTTT
CDR3 protein: CASSPRDSSYNSPLHF

clone size: NA
D gene: NA
V gene: TRBV9
J gene: TRBJ2-1
CDR3 DNA: TGTGCCAGCAGCCGAAAGGGGAATGAGCAGTTCTTC
CDR3 protein: CASSRKGNEQFF

clone size: few
D gene: TRBD1
V gene: TRBV7-9
J gene: TRBJ1-4
CDR3 DNA: TGTGCCAGCAGCTCGAACAGGGGGGCAACTAATGAAAAACTGTTTTTT
CDR3 protein: CASSSNRGATNEKLFF